This T cell receptor (beta chain) derives from a study of blood T cell repertoires in COVID-19. Study-wide context: Researchers got acute and convalescent COVID-19 samples from the United States, Italy and Spain. The analysed material was cDNA or gDNA that came from T cells, B-cell-depleted T cells, or PBMCs.

Looked up from germline, CDR1 is SGHKS and CDR2 is YYEKEE (reference sequence). This CDR3 is built from 16 residues. Authors' data handling: Using reference gene primer amplification, nucleated cell counts were estimated. Assay: immunoSEQ multiplex PCR; the TCRdb copy retains only in-frame clones and omits some. D and trimming were read from the DNA, whereas the V and J calls and clone size are those reported in that table. The table has roughly 58,000 clones, roughly 77% seen once. Seattle patient enrollment occurred during active infection, with longitudinal follow-up thereafter. J is TRBJ2-3 and V is TRBV5-5, with a tentative D call TRBD1 (6 bases). Sequencing was done on a sample of peripheral blood. The origin of this receptor is a man between 60 and 75 years old with COVID-19, enrolled during active disease. The CDR3 protein is CPPWWGGGGRALPGYF. The CDR3 DNA is TGTCCCCCCTGGTGGGGTGGGGGCGGGCGGGCCCTCCCTGGGTATTTT.